Below, one T cell receptor (beta chain) is given with its context. The antigen is not known. The entry originates in a study of cytomegalovirus exposure and HLA in healthy donors. On the study more broadly: Earlier work reported 100 million to 130 million unique TCR beta sequences from 150 million to 200 million T cells. Study-wide results and caveats: Across all donors, roughly uniform sequencing depth was an assumption of the presence/absence analyses. In vitro testing confirmed three CMV-associated chains as specific for CMV antigens.

The ends lost 6 bases at V and 3 bases at J; junction bases unmatched: 7. Per germline, CDR1 MNHEY and CDR2 SMNVEV (reference sequence). The CDR3 extends over 15 amino acids. Both 60 Vbeta primers and 13 Jbeta primers went into the PCR. The data were produced by immunoSEQ multiplex PCR, yet TCRdb's version contains in-frame clones alone and is incomplete. Seen here are 120,000 to 150,000 clones, approximately 81% observed once, and the top ten hold 4% to 4.5%. This chain connects TRBV27 to TRBJ2-7; the match to TRBD1 covers 11 bases. The sequenced sample was PBMCs. The receptor was derived from a woman between 40 and 55 years old in good health and CMV-seropositive. For the CDR3, the DNA is TGTGCCAGCAGCCAAGGACAGGGGGCTTTCTACGAGCAGTACTTC. This gives the protein CASSQGQGAFYEQYF.